Included here is one T cell receptor (beta chain) sequence, with context. Germline CDR1 WSHSY, CDR2 SAAADI. The CDR3 spans 15 residues. V lost 8 bases and J 8 bases, leaving 21 bases between the germline ends. This sample was included in a study of blood T cell repertoires in COVID-19. On the study more broadly: T cells, B-cell-depleted T cells, or PBMCs provided the cDNA or gDNA that served as material.

Method: immunoSEQ multiplex PCR; TCRdb's copy keeps in-frame clones and lacks some. The repertoire holds about 140,000 clones, with around 73% as singletons. Sequenced sample: peripheral blood. The chain recombines TRBV10-2 with TRBJ2-2; D is possibly TRBD1 (5 bases). The source is a woman between 50 and 59 years old with active or convalescent COVID-19. The CDR3 bases are TGCGCCAGCGCAGTAGCAGGGTCCCGAATAGGGGAGCTGTTTTTT. Residues: CASAVAGSRIGELFF.